One sample yielded the 18 T cell receptor beta chains listed below, sequenced in a study of control samples from healthy donors and cancer patients. Profiling relied on immunoSEQ multiplex PCR, and the TCRdb table lists in-frame clones only, not all of them. The table shows roughly 120,000 clones, with approximately 90% occurring only once. The material sequenced was blood. These receptors came from a human donor in good health. The donor label of this sample is uncertain.

In nucleotides, the CDR3 is TGCAGCGTTGAAGATTCCGGGTACAATCAGCCCCAGCATTTT. It encodes CSVEDSGYNQPQHF. The chain has TRBV29-1 and TRBJ1-5, with D unresolved. Germline lookup yields CDR1 SQVTM and CDR2 ANQGSEA. CDR3 length: 14 residues. Trimming left V 0 bases short and J 3 bases short, with 9 bases between.

The V and J genes are TRBV6-1 and TRBJ1-5, with a weak D call TRBD1 (5 bases). CDR1 MNHNS and CDR2 SASEGT come from the germline V gene. The CDR3 contains 17 residues. Trimming removed 3 bases from V and 7 bases from J, with 22 bases in between. CDR3 in DNA: TGTGCCAGCAGTGAGGGGAACTGGGACCGTGTAGACCAGCCCCAGCATTTT. It specifies CASSEGNWDRVDQPQHF.

J is TRBJ2-6 and V is TRBV19; D perhaps matches TRBD1 (6 bases). Germline CDR1 and CDR2: LNHDA and SQIVND (reference sequence). Trimming shortened V by 0 bases and J by 3 bases, and 12 bases separated the two germline ends. The CDR3 is 17 residues long. The CDR3 spells CASSIETRGFGANVLTF. The CDR3 coding sequence is TGTGCCAGTAGTATAGAAACTAGGGGGTTTGGGGCCAACGTCCTGACTTTC.

This chain connects TRBV5-1 to TRBJ2-2, with TRBD2 identical over 15 bases. This CDR3 comprises 17 residues. The junction had 3 bases not matched to a gene; V was cut back by 0 bases and J by 6 bases. The germline V gene encodes CDR1 SGHRS and CDR2 YFSETQ. The CDR3, as DNA: TGCGCCAGCAGCTTGGCGGGACTAGCGGGGGGCTCCGGGGAGCTGTTTTTT. This encodes CASSLAGLAGGSGELFF.

The V gene is TRBV6-5, the J gene TRBJ1-1; D uncertain. V lost 7 bases and J lost 0, with 9 bases in between. Germline loops: CDR1 MNHEY, CDR2 SVGAGI. The CDR3 sequence is 13 residues long. This chain's CDR3 is CASKTAMNTEAFF. As DNA, the CDR3 is TGTGCCAGCAAAACAGCCATGAACACTGAAGCTTTCTTT.

This clone was seen a single time. This chain links TRBV7-9 with TRBJ1-1; TRBD1 is a possible D gene (5 bases). The length of the CDR3 is 14 residues. CDR1 and CDR2 (germline): SEHNR, FQNEAQ (reference sequence). V lost 1 base and J lost 5, with 11 bases in between. The CDR3 nucleotides read TGTGCCAGCAGCTTAGTCGGCGGGGGTACTGAAGCTTTCTTT. It specifies CASSLVGGGTEAFF.

This clone was counted once. V gene TRBV13 combines with J gene TRBJ2-3; tentative D call: TRBD1 (6 bases). V was trimmed by 3 bases and J by 5 bases, leaving 15 bases between them. Per germline, CDR1 PRHDT and CDR2 FYEKMQ (reference sequence). The CDR3 covers 15 residues. The DNA for the CDR3 is TGTGCCAGCAGCTTGACTGCAGGGGTGGTAGATACGCAGTATTTT. This encodes CASSLTAGVVDTQYF.

This chain connects TRBV19 to TRBJ2-5; D perhaps matches TRBD2 (7 bases). Trimming pared 6 bases from V and 2 bases from J, leaving 19 bases between. Per germline, CDR1 LNHDA and CDR2 SQIVND (reference sequence). The CDR3 length is 16 residues. CDR3 residues: CASRRGGQGRQETQYF. The CDR3 bases are TGTGCCAGTAGGAGGGGGGGGCAGGGAAGGCAAGAGACCCAGTACTTC.

The chain's CDR3 is CASTPRGLKEKLFF. The CDR3 bases are TGTGCCAGCACCCCTCGAGGCCTTAAGGAAAAACTGTTTTTT. The rearrangement uses TRBV19 and TRBJ1-4; D gene ambiguous. The CDR3 totals 14 residues. Germline values: CDR1 LNHDA, CDR2 SQIVND (reference sequence). Deletions cut 9 bases from V and 8 bases from J, with 19 bases between.

The chain carries TRBV6-2 or TRBV6-3 and TRBJ2-6, with unresolved D. V was cut by 2 bases and J by 0 bases, with 2 bases left in between. Germline V gene lookup returns CDR1 MNHEY and CDR2 SVGEGT. There are 14 residues in the CDR3. The chain's CDR3 is CASSYLSGANVLTF. The CDR3, as DNA: TGTGCCAGCAGTTACCTCTCTGGGGCCAACGTCCTGACTTTC.

The chain recombines TRBV14 with TRBJ1-3, with 7 positions matching TRBD1. Germline V gene data show CDR1 as SGHDN and CDR2 as FVKESK. The CDR3 totals 14 residues. V lost 5 bases to trimming and J lost 3 bases; unmatched junction nucleotides: 4. CDR3 sequence: CASSDNRGGNTIYF. CDR3 sequence (DNA): TGTGCCAGCAGCGATAACAGGGGTGGAAACACCATATATTTT. The variable domain in full, completed from reference TRBV14 and TRBJ1-3, reads EAGVTQFPSHSVIEKGQTVTLRCDPISGHDNLYWYRRVMGKEIKFLLHFVKESKQDESGMPNNRFLAERTGGTYSTLKVQPAELEDSGVYFCASSDNRGGNTIYFGEGSWLTVV.

The V and J genes are TRBV27 and TRBJ1-1; D ambiguous. The CDR3 extends over 13 amino acids. The germline V gene encodes CDR1 MNHEY and CDR2 SMNVEV (reference sequence). The germline V and J ends were trimmed by 3 bases and 4 bases, with 9 bases remaining between them. The CDR3 protein is CASSFSGSTEAFF. DNA of the CDR3: TGTGCCAGCAGTTTTTCAGGTTCCACTGAAGCTTTCTTT.

This sequence joins TRBV7-9 and TRBJ1-2; D gene uncertain. The V end lost 1 base, the J end lost 5 bases, and 11 bases lay between the germline ends. The CDR3 totals 14 residues. The germline V gene has CDR1 SEHNR and CDR2 FQNEAQ (reference sequence). As DNA, the CDR3 is TGTGCCAGCAGCTTAGACAATCACTCGTATGGCTACACCTTC. Protein product: CASSLDNHSYGYTF.

The rearrangement uses TRBV27 and TRBJ2-1; D tentatively reads TRBD1 or TRBD2 (6 bases each). V lost 6 bases and J lost 9, with 18 bases in between. CDR3 length: 14 residues. Germline V gives CDR1 MNHEY, CDR2 SMNVEV (reference sequence). CDR3: CASRTAPGALEQFF. CDR3 sequence (DNA): TGTGCCAGCAGGACCGCCCCGGGGGCTCTTGAGCAGTTCTTC.

This clone was seen a single time. The J gene is TRBJ1-6, the V gene TRBV6-2 or TRBV6-3; D possibly corresponds to TRBD1 (5 bases). This CDR3 contains 14 residues. Per the germline V gene, CDR1 is MNHEY and CDR2 is SVGEGT. V lost 2 bases to trimming and J lost 7 bases, with 9 bases between them. This chain's CDR3 is CASSYRDQNSPLHF. The CDR3 bases are TGTGCCAGCAGTTACCGGGACCAAAATTCACCCCTCCACTTT.

V is TRBV3-1 (or the pseudogene TRBV3-2) and J is TRBJ2-2; TRBD2 matches at 13 bases. CDR3 length: 17 residues. Looked up from germline, CDR1 is LGHDT and CDR2 is YNNKEL (reference sequence). Trimming removed 1 base from V and 5 bases from J; junction bases left unmatched: 4. CDR3 DNA sequence: TGTGCCAGCAGCCAAGTGAGACTAGCGGGGGGAACCGGGGAGCTGTTTTTT. Its translation: CASSQVRLAGGTGELFF.

This clone was found once. This rearrangement joins TRBV5-1 to TRBJ2-1; TRBD2 aligns across 11 bases. The CDR3 length is 18 residues. V lost 4 bases, J lost 9 bases, and 18 bases stayed unmatched. The germline V gene encodes CDR1 SGHRS and CDR2 YFSETQ. The CDR3: CASSTGRGVAGGLAEQFF. CDR3 in DNA: TGCGCCAGCAGCACCGGCCGTGGAGTAGCGGGGGGGCTGGCTGAGCAGTTCTTC.

The chain uses TRBV2 and TRBJ2-5; maybe TRBD1 (6 bases). V was trimmed by 6 bases and J by 2 bases, leaving 7 bases between them. The germline V gene encodes CDR1 SNHLY and CDR2 FYNNEI. The CDR3 has 12 residues. The CDR3 region is CASRGTQETQYF. CDR3 sequence (DNA): TGTGCCAGCAGAGGGACACAAGAGACCCAGTACTTC.